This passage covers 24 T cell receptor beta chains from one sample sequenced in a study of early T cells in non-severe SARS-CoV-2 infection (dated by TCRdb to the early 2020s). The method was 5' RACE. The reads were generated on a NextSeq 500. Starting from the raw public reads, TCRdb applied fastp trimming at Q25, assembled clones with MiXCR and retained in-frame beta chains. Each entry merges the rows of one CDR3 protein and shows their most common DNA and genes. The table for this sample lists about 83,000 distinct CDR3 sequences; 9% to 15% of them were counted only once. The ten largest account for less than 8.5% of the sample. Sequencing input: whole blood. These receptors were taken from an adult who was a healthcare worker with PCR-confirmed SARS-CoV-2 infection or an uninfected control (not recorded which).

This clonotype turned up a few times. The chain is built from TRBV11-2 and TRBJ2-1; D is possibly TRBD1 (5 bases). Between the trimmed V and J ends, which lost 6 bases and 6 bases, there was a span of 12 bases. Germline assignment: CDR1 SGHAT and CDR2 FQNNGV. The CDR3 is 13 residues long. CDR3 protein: CASSLIQGNEQFF. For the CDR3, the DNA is TGTGCCAGCAGTCTCATTCAGGGCAATGAGCAGTTCTTC.

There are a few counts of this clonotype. The DNA of the CDR3 is TGCAGCGTTGCGCGACTAAACACTGAAGCTTTCTTT. It translates to CSVARLNTEAFF. The chain couples TRBV29-1 to TRBJ1-1; D is undetermined. Germline V gives CDR1 SQVTM, CDR2 ANQGSEA. Trimming removed 4 bases at V and 2 bases at J, with 8 bases between. CDR3 length equals 12 residues.

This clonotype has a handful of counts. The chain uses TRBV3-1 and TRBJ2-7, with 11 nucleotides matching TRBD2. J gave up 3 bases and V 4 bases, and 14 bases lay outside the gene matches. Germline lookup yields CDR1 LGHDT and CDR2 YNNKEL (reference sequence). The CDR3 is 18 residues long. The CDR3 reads CASSPGASGRLSRYEQYF. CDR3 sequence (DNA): TGTGCCAGCAGCCCAGGGGCTAGCGGGAGGTTGTCCCGCTACGAGCAGTACTTC.

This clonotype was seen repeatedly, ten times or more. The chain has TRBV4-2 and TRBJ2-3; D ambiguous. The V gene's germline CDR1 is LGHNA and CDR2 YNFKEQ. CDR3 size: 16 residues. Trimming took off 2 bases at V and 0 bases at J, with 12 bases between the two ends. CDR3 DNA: TGTGCCAGCAGCCAACGAGGACCGACTAGCACAGATACGCAGTATTTT. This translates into CASSQRGPTSTDTQYF.

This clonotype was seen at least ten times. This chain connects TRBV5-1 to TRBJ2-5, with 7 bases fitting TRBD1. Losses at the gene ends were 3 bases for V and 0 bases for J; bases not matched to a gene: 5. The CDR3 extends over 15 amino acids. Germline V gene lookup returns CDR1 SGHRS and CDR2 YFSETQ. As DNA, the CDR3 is TGCGCCAGCAGCTCCGGGACAGCCTACCAAGAGACCCAGTACTTC. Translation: CASSSGTAYQETQYF. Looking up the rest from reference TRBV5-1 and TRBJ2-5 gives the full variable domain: KAGVTQTPRYLIKTRGQQVTLSCSPISGHRSVSWYQQTPGQGLQFLFEYFSETQRNKGNFPGRFSGRQFSNSRSEMNVSTLELGDSALYLCASSSGTAYQETQYFGPGTRLLVL.

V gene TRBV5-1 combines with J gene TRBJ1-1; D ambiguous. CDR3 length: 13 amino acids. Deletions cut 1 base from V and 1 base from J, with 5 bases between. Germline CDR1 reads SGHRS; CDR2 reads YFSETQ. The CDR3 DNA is TGCGCCAGCAGCTTGTTATGGAACACTGAAGCTTTCTTT. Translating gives CASSLLWNTEAFF.

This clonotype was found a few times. CDR3 in DNA: TGTGCCAGCAGTGAAGCGAAATGGACAAAACAAGAGACCCAGTACTTC. Its protein product is CASSEAKWTKQETQYF. V gene TRBV2 combines with J gene TRBJ2-5; D may be TRBD1 (5 bases). V dropped 0 bases and J dropped 2 bases, with 13 bases sitting between them. This CDR3 contains 16 residues. Germline loops: CDR1 SNHLY, CDR2 FYNNEI.

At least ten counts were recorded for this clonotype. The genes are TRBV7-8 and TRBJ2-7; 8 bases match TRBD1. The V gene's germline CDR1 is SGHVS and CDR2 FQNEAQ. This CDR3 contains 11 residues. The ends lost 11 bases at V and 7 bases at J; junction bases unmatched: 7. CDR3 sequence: CAVLRGLEQYF. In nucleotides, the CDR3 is TGTGCCGTCCTCAGGGGGCTTGAGCAGTACTTC.

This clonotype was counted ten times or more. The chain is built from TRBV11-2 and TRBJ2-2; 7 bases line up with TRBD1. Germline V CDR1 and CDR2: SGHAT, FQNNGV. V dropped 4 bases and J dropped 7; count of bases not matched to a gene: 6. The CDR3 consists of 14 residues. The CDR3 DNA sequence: TGTGCCAGCAGCTCACAGGGGAGACGCGGGGAGCTGTTTTTT. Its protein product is CASSSQGRRGELFF.

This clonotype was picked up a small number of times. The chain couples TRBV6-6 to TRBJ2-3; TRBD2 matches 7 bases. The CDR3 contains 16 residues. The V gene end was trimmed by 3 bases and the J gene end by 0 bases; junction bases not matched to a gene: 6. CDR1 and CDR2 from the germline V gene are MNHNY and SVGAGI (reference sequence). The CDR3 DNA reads TGTGCCAGCAGTTATGGACTAGGAACTAGCACAGATACGCAGTATTTT. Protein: CASSYGLGTSTDTQYF.

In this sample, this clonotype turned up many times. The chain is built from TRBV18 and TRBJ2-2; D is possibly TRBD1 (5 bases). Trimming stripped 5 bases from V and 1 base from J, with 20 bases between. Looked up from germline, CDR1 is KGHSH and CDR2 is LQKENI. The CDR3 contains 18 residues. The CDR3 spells CASSLDTTSSWNTGELFF. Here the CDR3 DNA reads TGTGCCAGCTCATTGGACACCACAAGCTCCTGGAACACCGGGGAGCTGTTTTTT.

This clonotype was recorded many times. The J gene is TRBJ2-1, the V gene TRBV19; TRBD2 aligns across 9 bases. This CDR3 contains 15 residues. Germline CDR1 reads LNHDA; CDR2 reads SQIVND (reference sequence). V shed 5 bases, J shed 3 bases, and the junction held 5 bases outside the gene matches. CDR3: CASSPPAGGYNEQFF. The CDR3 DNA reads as TGTGCCAGTAGTCCTCCAGCGGGAGGCTACAATGAGCAGTTCTTC. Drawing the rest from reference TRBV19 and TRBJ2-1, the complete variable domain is DGGITQSPKYLFRKEGQNVTLSCEQNLNHDAMYWYRQDPGQGLRLIYYSQIVNDFQKGDIAEGYSVSREKKESFPLTVTSAQKNPTAFYLCASSPPAGGYNEQFFGPGTRLTVL.

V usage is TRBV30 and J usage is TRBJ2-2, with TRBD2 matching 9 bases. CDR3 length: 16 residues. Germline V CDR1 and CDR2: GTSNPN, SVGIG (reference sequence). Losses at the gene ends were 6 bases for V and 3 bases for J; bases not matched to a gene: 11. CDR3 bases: TGTGCCTGCCCCAGATCACGACTAGCGGACACCGGGGAGCTGTTTTTT. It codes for CACPRSRLADTGELFF.

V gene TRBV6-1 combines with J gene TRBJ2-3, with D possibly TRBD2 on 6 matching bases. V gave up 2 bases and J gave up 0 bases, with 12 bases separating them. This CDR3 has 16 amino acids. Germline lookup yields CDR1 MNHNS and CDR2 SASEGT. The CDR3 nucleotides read TGTGCCAGCAGTGAATGGGGAGGAGTTAGCACAGATACGCAGTATTTT. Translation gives CASSEWGGVSTDTQYF.

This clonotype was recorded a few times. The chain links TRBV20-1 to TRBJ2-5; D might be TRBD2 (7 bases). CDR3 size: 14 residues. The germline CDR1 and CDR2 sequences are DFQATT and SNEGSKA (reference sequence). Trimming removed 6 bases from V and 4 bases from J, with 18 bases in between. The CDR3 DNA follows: TGCAGTGCATACAGGGCGGGCGGGGGAGAGACCCAGTACTTC. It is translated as CSAYRAGGGETQYF.

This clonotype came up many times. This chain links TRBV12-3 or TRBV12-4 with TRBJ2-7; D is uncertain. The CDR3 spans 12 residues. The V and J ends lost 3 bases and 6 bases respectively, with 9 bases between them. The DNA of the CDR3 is TGTGCCAGCAGTTTCGGCCCCCTCGAGCAGTACTTC. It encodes CASSFGPLEQYF.

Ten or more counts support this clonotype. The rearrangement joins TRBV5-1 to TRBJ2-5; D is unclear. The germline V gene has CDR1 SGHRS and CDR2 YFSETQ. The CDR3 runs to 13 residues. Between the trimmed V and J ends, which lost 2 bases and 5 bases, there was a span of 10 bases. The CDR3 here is CASSFWVGETQYF. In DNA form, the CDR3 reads TGCGCCAGCAGCTTCTGGGTTGGGGAGACCCAGTACTTC.

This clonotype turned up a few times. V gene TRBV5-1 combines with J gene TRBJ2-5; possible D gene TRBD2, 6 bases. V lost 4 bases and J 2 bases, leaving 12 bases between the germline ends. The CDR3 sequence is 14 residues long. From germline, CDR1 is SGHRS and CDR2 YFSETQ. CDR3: CASSPGGIQETQYF. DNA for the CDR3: TGCGCCAGCAGCCCGGGCGGGATACAAGAGACCCAGTACTTC.

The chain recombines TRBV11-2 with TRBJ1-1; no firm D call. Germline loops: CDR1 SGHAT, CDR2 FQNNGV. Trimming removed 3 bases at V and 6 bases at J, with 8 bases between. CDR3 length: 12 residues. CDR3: CASSFPGPEAFF. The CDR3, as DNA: TGTGCCAGCAGCTTCCCCGGCCCTGAAGCTTTCTTT.

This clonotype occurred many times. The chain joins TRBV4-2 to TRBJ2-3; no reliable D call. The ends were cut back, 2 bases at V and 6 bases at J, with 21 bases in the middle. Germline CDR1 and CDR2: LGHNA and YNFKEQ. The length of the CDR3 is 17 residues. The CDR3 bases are TGTGCCAGCAGCCAACCGAGCCGGGCGGTAGGTGTGGATACGCAGTATTTT. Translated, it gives CASSQPSRAVGVDTQYF.

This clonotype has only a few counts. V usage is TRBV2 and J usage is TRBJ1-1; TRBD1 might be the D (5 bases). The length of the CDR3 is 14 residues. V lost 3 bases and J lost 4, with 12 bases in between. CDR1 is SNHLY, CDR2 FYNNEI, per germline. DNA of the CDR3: TGTGCCAGCAGTGAGGGGGACCGAACCACTGAAGCTTTCTTT. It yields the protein CASSEGDRTTEAFF.

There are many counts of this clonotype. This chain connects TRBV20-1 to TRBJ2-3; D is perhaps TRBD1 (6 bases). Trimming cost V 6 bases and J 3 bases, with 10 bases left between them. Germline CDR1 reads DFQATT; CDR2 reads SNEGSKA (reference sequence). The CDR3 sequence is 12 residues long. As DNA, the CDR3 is TGCAGTGCCTGGGACACTACAGATACGCAGTATTTT. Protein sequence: CSAWDTTDTQYF.

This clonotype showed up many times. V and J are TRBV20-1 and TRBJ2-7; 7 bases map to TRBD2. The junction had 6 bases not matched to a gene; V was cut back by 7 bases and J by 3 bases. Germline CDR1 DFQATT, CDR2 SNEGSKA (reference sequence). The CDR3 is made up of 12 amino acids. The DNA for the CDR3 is TGCAGTGTGCGGGAGTGGGGCTACGAGCAGTACTTC. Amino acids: CSVREWGYEQYF.

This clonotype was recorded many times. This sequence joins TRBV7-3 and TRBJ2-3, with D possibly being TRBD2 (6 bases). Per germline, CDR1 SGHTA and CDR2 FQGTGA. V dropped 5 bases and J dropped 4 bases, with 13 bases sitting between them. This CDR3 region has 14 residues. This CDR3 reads CASSTSGTPDTQYF. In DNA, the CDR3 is TGTGCCAGCAGCACCTCCGGGACTCCAGATACGCAGTATTTT.